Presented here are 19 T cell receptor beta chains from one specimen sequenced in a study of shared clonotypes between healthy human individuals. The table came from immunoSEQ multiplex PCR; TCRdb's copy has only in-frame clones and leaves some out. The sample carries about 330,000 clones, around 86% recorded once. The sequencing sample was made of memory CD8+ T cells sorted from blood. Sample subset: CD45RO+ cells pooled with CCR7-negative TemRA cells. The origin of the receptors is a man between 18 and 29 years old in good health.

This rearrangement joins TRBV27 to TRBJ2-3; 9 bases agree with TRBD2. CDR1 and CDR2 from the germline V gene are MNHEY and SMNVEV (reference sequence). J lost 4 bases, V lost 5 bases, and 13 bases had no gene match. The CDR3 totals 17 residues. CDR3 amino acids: CASSPSKGLAGPDTQYF. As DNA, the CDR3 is TGTGCCAGCAGTCCCTCCAAAGGCCTAGCGGGACCAGATACGCAGTATTTT.

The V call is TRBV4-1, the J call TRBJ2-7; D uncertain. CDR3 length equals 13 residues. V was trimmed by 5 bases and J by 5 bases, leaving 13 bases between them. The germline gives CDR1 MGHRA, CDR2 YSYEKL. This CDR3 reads CASSEQEADEQYF. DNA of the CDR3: TGCGCCAGCAGCGAACAAGAGGCAGACGAGCAGTACTTC.

The CDR3 DNA reads as TGTGCCAGCAGCTTGGGCGGGTTAAATGAGCAGTTCTTC. It yields the protein CASSLGGLNEQFF. The chain couples TRBV7-2 to TRBJ2-1; TRBD2 might be the D (5 bases). V was pared by 3 bases and J by 7 bases, with 10 bases between. This CDR3 is built from 13 residues. The germline V gene has CDR1 SGHTA and CDR2 FQGNSA.

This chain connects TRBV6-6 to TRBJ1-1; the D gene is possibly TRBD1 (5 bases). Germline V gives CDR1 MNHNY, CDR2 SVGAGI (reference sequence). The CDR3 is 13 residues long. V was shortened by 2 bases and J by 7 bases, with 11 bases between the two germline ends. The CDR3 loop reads CASSYRGDDEAFF. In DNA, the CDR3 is TGTGCCAGCAGTTACAGGGGTGATGATGAAGCTTTCTTT.

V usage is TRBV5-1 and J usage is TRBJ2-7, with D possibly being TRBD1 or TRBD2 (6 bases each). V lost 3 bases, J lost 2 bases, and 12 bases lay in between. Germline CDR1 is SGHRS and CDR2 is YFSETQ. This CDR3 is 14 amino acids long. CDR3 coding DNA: TGCGCCAGCAGCTGGCGGGACACTACCTACGAGCAGTACTTC. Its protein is CASSWRDTTYEQYF.

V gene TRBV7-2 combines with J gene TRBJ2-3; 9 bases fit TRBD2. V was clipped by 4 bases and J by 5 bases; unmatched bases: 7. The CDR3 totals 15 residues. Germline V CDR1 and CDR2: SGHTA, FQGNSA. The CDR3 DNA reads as TGTGCCAGCAGCTCCGGGACTAGCTCCTTAGATACGCAGTATTTT. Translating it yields CASSSGTSSLDTQYF. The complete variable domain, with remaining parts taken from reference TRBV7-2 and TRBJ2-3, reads GAGVSQSPSNKVTEKGKDVELRCDPISGHTALYWYRQSLGQGLEFLIYFQGNSAPDKSGLPSDRFSAERTGGSVSTLTIQRTQQEDSAVYLCASSSGTSSLDTQYFGPGTRLTVL.

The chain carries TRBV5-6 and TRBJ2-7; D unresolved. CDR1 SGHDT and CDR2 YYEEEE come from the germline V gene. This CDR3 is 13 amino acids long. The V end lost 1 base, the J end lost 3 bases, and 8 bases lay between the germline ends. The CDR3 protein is CASSLPDFYEQYF. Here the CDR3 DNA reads TGTGCCAGCAGCTTGCCCGACTTCTACGAGCAGTACTTC.

The CDR3: CASSPQRQKNIQYF. In DNA, the CDR3 is TGTGCCAGCAGCCCCCAAAGACAGAAAAACATTCAGTACTTC. The chain combines TRBV11-2 with TRBJ2-4, with D perhaps TRBD1 (5 bases). The CDR3 consists of 14 residues. The germline V gene encodes CDR1 SGHAT and CDR2 FQNNGV. Between the trimmed V and J ends, which lost 5 bases and 4 bases, there was a span of 12 bases.

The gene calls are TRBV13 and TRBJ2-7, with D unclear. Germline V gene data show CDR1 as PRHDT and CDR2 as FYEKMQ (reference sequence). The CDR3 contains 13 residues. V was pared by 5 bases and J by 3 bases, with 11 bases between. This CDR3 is CASSPPGDYEQYF. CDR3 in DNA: TGTGCCAGCAGCCCTCCCGGTGACTACGAGCAGTACTTC.

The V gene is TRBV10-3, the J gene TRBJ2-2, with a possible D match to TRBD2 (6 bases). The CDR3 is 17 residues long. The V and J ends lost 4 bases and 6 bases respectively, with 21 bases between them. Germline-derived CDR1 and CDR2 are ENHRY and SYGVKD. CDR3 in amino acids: CAISVSEGIMDAGELFF. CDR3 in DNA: TGTGCCATCAGTGTATCGGAGGGAATAATGGATGCCGGGGAGCTGTTTTTT.

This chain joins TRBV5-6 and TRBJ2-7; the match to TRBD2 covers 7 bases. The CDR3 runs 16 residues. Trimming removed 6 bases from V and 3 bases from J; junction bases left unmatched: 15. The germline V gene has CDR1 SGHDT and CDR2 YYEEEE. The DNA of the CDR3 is TGTGCCAGCACCCTATCCCCCATAAGCGGGAACTACGAGCAGTACTTC. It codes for CASTLSPISGNYEQYF. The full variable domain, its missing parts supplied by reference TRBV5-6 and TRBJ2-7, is DAGVTQSPTHLIKTRGQQVTLRCSPKSGHDTVSWYQQALGQGPQFIFQYYEEEERQRGNFPDRFSGHQFPNYSSELNVNALLLGDSALYLCASTLSPISGNYEQYFGPGTRLTVT.

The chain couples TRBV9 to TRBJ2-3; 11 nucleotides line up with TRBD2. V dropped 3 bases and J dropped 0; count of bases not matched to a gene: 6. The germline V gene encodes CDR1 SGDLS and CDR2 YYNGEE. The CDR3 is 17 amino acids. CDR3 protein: CASSGLAGGISTDTQYF. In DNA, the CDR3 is TGTGCCAGCAGCGGTCTAGCGGGAGGTATTAGCACAGATACGCAGTATTTT.

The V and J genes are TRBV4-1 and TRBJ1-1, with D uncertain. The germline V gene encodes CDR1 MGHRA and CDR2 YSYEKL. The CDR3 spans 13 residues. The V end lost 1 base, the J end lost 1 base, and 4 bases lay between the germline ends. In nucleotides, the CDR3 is TGCGCCAGCAGCCAAGGTAAGAACACTGAAGCTTTCTTT. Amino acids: CASSQGKNTEAFF.

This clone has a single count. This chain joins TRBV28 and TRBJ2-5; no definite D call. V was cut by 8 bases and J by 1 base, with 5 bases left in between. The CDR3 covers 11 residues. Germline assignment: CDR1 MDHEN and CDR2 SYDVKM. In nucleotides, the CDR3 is TGTGCCAGCTGCACCCAAGAGACCCAGTACTTC. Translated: CASCTQETQYF.

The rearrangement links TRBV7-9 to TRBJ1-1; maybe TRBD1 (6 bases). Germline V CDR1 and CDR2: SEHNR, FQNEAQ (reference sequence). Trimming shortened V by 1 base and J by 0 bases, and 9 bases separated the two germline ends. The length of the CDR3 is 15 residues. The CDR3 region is CASSLETGMNTEAFF. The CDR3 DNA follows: TGTGCCAGCAGCTTAGAGACAGGTATGAACACTGAAGCTTTCTTT.

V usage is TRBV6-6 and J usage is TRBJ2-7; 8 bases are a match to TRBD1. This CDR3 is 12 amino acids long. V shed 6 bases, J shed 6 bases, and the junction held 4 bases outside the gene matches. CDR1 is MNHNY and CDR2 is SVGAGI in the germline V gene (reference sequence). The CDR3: CASRSQGGEQYF. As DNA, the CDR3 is TGTGCCAGCAGATCACAGGGGGGCGAGCAGTACTTC.

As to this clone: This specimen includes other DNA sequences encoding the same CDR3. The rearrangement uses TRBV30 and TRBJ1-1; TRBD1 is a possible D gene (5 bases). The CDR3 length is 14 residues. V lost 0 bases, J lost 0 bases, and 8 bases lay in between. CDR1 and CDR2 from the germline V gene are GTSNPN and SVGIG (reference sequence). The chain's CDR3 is CAWSVGAMNTEAFF. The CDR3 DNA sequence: TGTGCCTGGAGTGTCGGGGCAATGAACACTGAAGCTTTCTTT. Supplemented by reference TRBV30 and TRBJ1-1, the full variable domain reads SQTIHQWPATLVQPVGSPLSLECTVEGTSNPNLYWYRQAAGRGLQLLFYSVGIGQISSEVPQNLSASRPQDRQFILSSKKLLLSDSGFYLCAWSVGAMNTEAFFGQGTRLTVV.

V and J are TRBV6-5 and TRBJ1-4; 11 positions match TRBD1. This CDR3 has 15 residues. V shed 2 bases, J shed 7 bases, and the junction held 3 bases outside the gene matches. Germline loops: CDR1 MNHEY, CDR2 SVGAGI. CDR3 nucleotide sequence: TGTGCCAGCAGTTACGGACAGGGGGCTGGTGAAAAACTGTTTTTT. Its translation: CASSYGQGAGEKLFF.

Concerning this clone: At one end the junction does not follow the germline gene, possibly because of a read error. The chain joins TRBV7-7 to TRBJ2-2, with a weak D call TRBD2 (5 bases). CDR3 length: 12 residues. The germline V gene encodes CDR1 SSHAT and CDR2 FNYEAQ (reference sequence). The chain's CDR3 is CASTEGPGELFF. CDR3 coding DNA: TGTGCTAGCACCGAGGGCCCCGGGGAGCTGTTTTTT.